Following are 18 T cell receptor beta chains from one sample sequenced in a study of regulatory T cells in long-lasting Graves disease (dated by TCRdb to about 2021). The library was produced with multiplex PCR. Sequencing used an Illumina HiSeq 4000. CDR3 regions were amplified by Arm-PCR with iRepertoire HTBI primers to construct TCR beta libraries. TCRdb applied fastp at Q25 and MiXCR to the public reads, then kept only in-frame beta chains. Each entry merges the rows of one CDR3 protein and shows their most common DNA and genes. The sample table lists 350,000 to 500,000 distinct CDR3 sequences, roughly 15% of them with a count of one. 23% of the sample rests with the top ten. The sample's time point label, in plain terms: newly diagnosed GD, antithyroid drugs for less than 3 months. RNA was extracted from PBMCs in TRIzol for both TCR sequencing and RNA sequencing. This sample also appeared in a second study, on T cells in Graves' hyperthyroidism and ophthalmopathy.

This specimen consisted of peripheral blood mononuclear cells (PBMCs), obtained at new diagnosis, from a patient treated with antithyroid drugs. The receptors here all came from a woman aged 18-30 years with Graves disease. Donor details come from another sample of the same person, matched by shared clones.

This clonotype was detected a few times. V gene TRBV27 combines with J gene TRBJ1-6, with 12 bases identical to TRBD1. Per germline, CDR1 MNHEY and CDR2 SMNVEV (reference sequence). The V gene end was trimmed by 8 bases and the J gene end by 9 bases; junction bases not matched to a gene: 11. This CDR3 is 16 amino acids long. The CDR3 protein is CASGLIRDRGRSPLHF. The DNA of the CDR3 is TGTGCCAGCGGCCTAATCCGGGACAGGGGGCGTTCACCCCTCCACTTT.

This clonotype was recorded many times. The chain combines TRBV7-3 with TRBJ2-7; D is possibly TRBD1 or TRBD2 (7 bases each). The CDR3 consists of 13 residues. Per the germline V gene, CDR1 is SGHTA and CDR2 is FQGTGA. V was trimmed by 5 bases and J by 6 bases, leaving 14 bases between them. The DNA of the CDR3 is TGTGCCAGCAGCCTGGCGGGGGACAGCGAGCAGTACTTC. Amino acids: CASSLAGDSEQYF.

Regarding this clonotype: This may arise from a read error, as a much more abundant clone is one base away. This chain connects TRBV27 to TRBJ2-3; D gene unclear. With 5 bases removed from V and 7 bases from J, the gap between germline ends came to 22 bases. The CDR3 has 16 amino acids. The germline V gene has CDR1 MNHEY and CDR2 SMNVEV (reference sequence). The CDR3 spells CASSDQKYTMGNTQYF. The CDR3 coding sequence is TGTGCCAGCAGTGATCAGAAATACACAATGGGAAATACGCAGTATTTT.

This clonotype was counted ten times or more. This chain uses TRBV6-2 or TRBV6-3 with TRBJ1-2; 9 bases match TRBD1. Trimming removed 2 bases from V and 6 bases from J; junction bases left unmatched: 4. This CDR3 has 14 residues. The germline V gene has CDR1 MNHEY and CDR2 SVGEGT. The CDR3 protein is CASSYERTGDGYTF. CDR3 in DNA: TGTGCCAGCAGTTACGAAAGGACAGGGGATGGCTACACCTTC.

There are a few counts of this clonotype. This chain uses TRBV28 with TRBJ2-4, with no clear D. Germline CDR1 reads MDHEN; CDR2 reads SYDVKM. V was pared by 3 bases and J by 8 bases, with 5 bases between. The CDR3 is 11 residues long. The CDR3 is CASSFKYIQYF. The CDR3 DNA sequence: TGTGCCAGCAGTTTTAAGTACATTCAGTACTTC.

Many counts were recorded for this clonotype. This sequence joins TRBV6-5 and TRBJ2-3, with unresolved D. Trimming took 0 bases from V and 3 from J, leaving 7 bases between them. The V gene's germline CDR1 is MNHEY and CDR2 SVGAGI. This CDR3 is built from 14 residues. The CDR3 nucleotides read TGTGCCAGCAGTTACTCGAGACTTACAGATACGCAGTATTTT. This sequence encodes CASSYSRLTDTQYF.

For the CDR3, the DNA is TGTGCCAGCGGACTCTTCACTGAAGCTTTCTTT. Translated, it gives CASGLFTEAFF. The chain combines TRBV2 with TRBJ1-1, with D unresolved. Trimming took off 8 bases at V and 4 bases at J, with 8 bases between the two ends. The CDR3 covers 11 residues. Germline CDR1 and CDR2: SNHLY and FYNNEI.

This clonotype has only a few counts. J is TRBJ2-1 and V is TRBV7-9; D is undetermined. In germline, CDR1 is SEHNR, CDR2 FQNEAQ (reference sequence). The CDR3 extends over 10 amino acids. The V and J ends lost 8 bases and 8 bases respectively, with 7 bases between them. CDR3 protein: CASFRDEQFF. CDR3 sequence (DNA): TGTGCCAGCTTTCGGGATGAGCAGTTCTTC.

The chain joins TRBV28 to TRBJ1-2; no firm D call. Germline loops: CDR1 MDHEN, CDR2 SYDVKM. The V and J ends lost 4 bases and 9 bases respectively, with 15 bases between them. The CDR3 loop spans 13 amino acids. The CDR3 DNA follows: TGTGCCAGCAGTTCCCACGCGGACGGGAGCTACACCTTC. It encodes CASSSHADGSYTF.

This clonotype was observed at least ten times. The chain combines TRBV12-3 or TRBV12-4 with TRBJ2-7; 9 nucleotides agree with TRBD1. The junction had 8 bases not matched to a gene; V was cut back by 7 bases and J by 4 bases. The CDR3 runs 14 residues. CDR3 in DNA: TGTGCCAGCAACCTGGGTGGACAGGGGTACGAGCAGTACTTC. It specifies CASNLGGQGYEQYF.

The CDR3 protein is CASSWVSGANVLTF. The CDR3 DNA reads TGTGCCAGCAGTTGGGTCTCTGGGGCCAACGTCCTGACTTTC. The V call is TRBV2, the J call TRBJ2-6; D uncertain. This CDR3 has 14 residues. CDR1 and CDR2 from the germline V gene are SNHLY and FYNNEI. V lost 5 bases and J 0 bases, leaving 5 bases between the germline ends.

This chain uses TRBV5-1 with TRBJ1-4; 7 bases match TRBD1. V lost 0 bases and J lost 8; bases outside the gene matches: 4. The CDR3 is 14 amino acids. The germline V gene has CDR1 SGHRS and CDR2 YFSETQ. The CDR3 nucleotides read TGCGCCAGCAGCTTGGAAGGGACAGTCGAAAAACTGTTTTTT. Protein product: CASSLEGTVEKLFF. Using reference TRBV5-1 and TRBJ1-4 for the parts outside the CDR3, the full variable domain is KAGVTQTPRYLIKTRGQQVTLSCSPISGHRSVSWYQQTPGQGLQFLFEYFSETQRNKGNFPGRFSGRQFSNSRSEMNVSTLELGDSALYLCASSLEGTVEKLFFGSGTQLSVL.

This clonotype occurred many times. CDR3 residues: CASIPSGRAYNEQFF. Here the CDR3 DNA reads TGTGCCAGCATCCCTAGCGGGAGGGCATACAATGAGCAGTTCTTC. The chain employs TRBV12-3 or TRBV12-4 and TRBJ2-1; 12 bases line up with TRBD2. The CDR3 sequence is 15 residues long. Trimming took 7 bases from V and 4 from J; bases not matched to a gene: 5.

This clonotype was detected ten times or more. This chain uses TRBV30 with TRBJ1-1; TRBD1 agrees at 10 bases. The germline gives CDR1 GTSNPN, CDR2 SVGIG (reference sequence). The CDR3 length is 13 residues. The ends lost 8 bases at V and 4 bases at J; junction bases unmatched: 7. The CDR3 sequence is CAHGTGDGTEAFF. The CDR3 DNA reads TGTGCCCACGGGACAGGGGACGGCACTGAAGCTTTCTTT.

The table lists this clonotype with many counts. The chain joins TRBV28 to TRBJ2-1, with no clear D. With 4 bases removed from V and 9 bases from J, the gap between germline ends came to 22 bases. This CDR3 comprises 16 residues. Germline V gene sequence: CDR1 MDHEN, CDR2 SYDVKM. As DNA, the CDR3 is TGTGCCAGCAGTTCCCCCCGCGACCCCAAGTCGGCTGAGCAGTTCTTC. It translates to CASSSPRDPKSAEQFF.

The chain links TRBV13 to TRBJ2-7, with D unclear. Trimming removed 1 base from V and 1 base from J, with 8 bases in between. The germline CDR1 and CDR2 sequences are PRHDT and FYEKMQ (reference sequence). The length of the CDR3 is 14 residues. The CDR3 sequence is CASSLDDLSYEQYF. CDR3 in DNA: TGTGCCAGCAGCTTAGACGACCTGTCCTACGAGCAGTACTTC.

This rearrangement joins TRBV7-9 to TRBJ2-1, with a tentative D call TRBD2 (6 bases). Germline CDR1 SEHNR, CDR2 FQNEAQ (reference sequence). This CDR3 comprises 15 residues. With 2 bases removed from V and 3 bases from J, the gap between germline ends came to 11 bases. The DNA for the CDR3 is TGTGCCAGCAGCTTAAGCGGAGGGGACTACAATGAGCAGTTCTTC. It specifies CASSLSGGDYNEQFF.

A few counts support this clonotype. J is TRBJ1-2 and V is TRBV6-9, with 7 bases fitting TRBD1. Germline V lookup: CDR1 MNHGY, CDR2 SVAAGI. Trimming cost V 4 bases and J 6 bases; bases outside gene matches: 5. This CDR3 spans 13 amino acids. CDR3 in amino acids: CASSSTGTNGYTF. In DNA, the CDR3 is TGTGCCAGCAGTTCGACAGGGACCAATGGCTACACCTTC.